This T cell receptor beta chain was recorded in a study of neoadjuvant nivolumab and ipilimumab in lung cancer. Study-wide findings and caveats: From pretherapy to surgery, tumor richness and clonality rose with dual therapy.

Here immunoSEQ multiplex PCR was the method, and the copy in TCRdb shows in-frame clones only, minus some. The data hold over 25,000 clones, with more than 70% observed a single time. This clone was recorded only once. The antigen remains unidentified. This CDR3 spans 14 amino acids. Trimming took 4 bases from V and 5 from J; bases not matched to a gene: 5. Germline CDR1 and CDR2: SGHTS and YDEGEE. The TCR originated in an adult with non-small cell lung cancer. The genes are TRBV5-8 and TRBJ2-5; TRBD1 matches at 10 bases. The sequenced sample was peripheral blood, obtained before neoadjuvant nivolumab, alone or with ipilimumab. CDR3 loop: CASSGLTGGETQYF. The CDR3 DNA reads as TGTGCCAGCAGCGGCCTGACAGGGGGCGAGACCCAGTACTTC.